Listed below are T cell receptor beta chains from one sample, sequenced in a study of T cell changes during pregnancy in multiple sclerosis. The protocol was immunoSEQ multiplex PCR, while the TCRdb copy is restricted to in-frame clones and leaves out a portion. The table lists 30,000 to 45,000 clones, 90% to 95% of them singletons. Sequencing was performed on CD8+ T cells from peripheral blood mononuclear cells, taken before pregnancy. These receptors were taken from a female donor with multiple sclerosis, enrolled in a pregnancy study. The CDR3 runs from the conserved cysteine through the conserved F or W. A D gene is named only where the DNA matches it firmly. Size values are once, few and many counts, or a class for expanded clones, and some rows have none.

CDR3aa | CDR3nt | abundance | j_gene | d_gene | v_gene
CSVEEEGAENYEQYF | TGCAGCGTTGAAGAGGAGGGGGCGGAGAACTACGAGCAGTACTTC | NA | TRBJ2-7 | NA | TRBV29-1
CASIIGNTEAFF | TGTGCCAGCATAATCGGGAACACTGAAGCTTTCTTT | few | TRBJ1-1 | NA | TRBV2
CASNDGGGARSYEQYF | TGTGCCAGCAATGATGGGGGAGGGGCAAGAAGTTACGAGCAGTACTTC | NA | TRBJ2-7 | TRBD2 | TRBV7-9
CASSYFTGAGEQYF | TGTGCCAGCAGTTATTTTACAGGGGCCGGCGAGCAGTACTTC | NA | TRBJ2-7 | TRBD1 | TRBV27
CASSLRRDEQYF | TGCGCCAGCAGCTTGAGGAGGGACGAGCAGTACTTC | NA | TRBJ2-7 | NA | TRBV5-1
CASSSGGRAGETQYF | TGTGCCAGCAGTTCCGGCGGGAGGGCCGGAGAGACCCAGTACTTC | NA | TRBJ2-5 | TRBD2 | TRBV27
CASSFSSYNEQFF | TGTGCCAGCAGTTTTAGCTCCTACAATGAGCAGTTCTTC | NA | TRBJ2-1 | NA | TRBV27
CAIKLQPSSYEQYF | TGTGCCATCAAACTACAACCCAGCTCCTACGAGCAGTACTTC | NA | TRBJ2-7 | NA | TRBV10-3
CSVDGTNTGELFF | TGCAGCGTTGACGGGACGAACACCGGGGAGCTGTTTTTT | NA | TRBJ2-2 | NA | TRBV29-1
CSVGLLSSTDTQYF | TGCAGCGTTGGTCTTTTATCTAGCACAGATACGCAGTATTTT | NA | TRBJ2-3 | NA | TRBV29-1
CASSLAGETQYF | TGTGCCAGCAGCTTAGCGGGAGAGACCCAGTACTTC | NA | TRBJ2-5 | NA | TRBV11-2
CASTNRDRGPLTEAFF | TGTGCCAGCACAAACCGGGACAGGGGGCCGTTGACTGAAGCTTTCTTT | NA | TRBJ1-1 | TRBD1 | TRBV28
CASSPGGDFQFF | TGTGCCAGCAGTCCTGGGGGGGACTTCCAGTTCTTC | NA | TRBJ2-1 | TRBD2 | TRBV13
CASSLDGTKYYNEQFF | TGCGCCAGCAGCTTGGATGGGACAAAGTACTACAATGAGCAGTTCTTC | NA | TRBJ2-1 | NA | TRBV5-1
CASNLGEAGELFF | TGTGCCAGTAATCTTGGGGAGGCCGGGGAGCTGTTTTTT | NA | TRBJ2-2 | NA | TRBV19